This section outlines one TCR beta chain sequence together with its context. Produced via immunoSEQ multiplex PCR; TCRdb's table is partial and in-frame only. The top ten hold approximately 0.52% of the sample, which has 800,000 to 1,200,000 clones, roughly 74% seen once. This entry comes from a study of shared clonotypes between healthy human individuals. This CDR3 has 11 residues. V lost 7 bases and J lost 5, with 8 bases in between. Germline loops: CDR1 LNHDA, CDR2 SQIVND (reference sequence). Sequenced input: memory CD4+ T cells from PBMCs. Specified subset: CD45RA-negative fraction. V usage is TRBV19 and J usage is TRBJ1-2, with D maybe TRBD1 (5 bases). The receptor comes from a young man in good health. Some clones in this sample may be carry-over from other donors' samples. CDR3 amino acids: CASTAGYGYTF. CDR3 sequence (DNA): TGTGCCAGTACCGCAGGGTATGGCTACACCTTC.